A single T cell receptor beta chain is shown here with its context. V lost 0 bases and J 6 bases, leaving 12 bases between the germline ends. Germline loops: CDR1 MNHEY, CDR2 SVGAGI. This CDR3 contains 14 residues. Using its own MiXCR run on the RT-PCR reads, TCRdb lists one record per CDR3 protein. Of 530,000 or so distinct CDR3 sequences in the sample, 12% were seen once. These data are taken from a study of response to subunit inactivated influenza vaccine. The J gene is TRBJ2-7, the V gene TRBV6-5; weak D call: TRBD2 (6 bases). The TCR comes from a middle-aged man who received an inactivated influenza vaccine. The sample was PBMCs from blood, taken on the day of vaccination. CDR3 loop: CASSYSGGGTEQYF. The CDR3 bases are TGTGCCAGCAGTTACTCAGGTGGCGGGACCGAGCAGTACTTC.